Listed below are T cell receptor beta chains from one sample, sequenced in a study of cytomegalovirus exposure and HLA in healthy donors. The table came from immunoSEQ multiplex PCR; TCRdb's copy has only in-frame clones and leaves some out. The table has about 94,000 clones, roughly 73% seen once. Sequencing was done on a sample of PBMCs. These receptors were obtained from a woman in her thirties or forties in good health and CMV-seronegative. Each CDR3 is given with its conserved first and last residue. The D gene is left open where the match is weak.

V: TRBV2; J: TRBJ2-7; D: NA; CDR3: CASRRGYEQYF
V: TRBV7-2; J: TRBJ1-1; D: TRBD1; CDR3: CASSLDRGPTEAFF
V: TRBV19; J: TRBJ2-7; D: TRBD1; CDR3: CASSIFQGASYEQYF
V: TRBV4-2; J: TRBJ1-3; D: NA; CDR3: CASSQGLLSGNTIYF
V: TRBV9; J: NA; D: TRBD2; CDR3: CASSVASGGAYEQYF
V: TRBV18; J: TRBJ2-2; D: NA; CDR3: CASSNYPGTGELFF
V: TRBV2; J: TRBJ1-1; D: NA; CDR3: CASSERTDREAFF
V: TRBV7-6; J: TRBJ2-7; D: NA; CDR3: CASTISAGLLGEQYF
V: TRBV4-2; J: TRBJ2-5; D: NA; CDR3: CASSQDPQETQYF
V: TRBV30; J: TRBJ1-1; D: NA; CDR3: CAWSVPQGGTEAFF
V: TRBV4-2; J: TRBJ2-5; D: TRBD2; CDR3: CASSQVSSSGIETQYF
V: TRBV27; J: TRBJ2-5; D: NA; CDR3: CASSFRPQETQYF
V: TRBV28; J: TRBJ1-5; D: NA; CDR3: CASSLSGINQPQHF
V: TRBV7-6; J: TRBJ2-7; D: NA; CDR3: CASSLERARRNEQYF
V: TRBV18; J: TRBJ1-5; D: NA; CDR3: CASSPQAAVNQPQHF
V: TRBV7-9; J: TRBJ2-7; D: NA; CDR3: CASSPWDTSYEQYF
V: TRBV19; J: TRBJ2-5; D: NA; CDR3: CASSPPSQAFRETQYF
V: TRBV28; J: TRBJ1-1; D: TRBD1; CDR3: CASRGYGQGRGTEAFF
V: TRBV29-1; J: TRBJ2-2; D: NA; CDR3: CSARQLSNTGELFF
V: TRBV5-1; J: TRBJ2-3; D: TRBD2; CDR3: CASSFGGGSTDTQYF
V: TRBV30; J: TRBJ1-2; D: NA; CDR3: CAWKVTGSVNYGYTF
V: TRBV4-3; J: TRBJ2-1; D: NA; CDR3: CASSGEAEQFF
V: TRBV7-9; J: TRBJ1-1; D: TRBD1; CDR3: CASSSRQGMNTEAFF
V: TRBV10-2; J: TRBJ2-7; D: TRBD1; CDR3: CASSEPGQGTYEQYF
V: TRBV30; J: TRBJ1-2; D: NA; CDR3: CAWSVSPWEWALNYGYTF
V: TRBV30; J: TRBJ1-1; D: NA; CDR3: CAWTRQLGTEAFF